This TCR beta chain was found in a study of T cells in localized non-small cell lung cancer. Assay: immunoSEQ multiplex PCR; the TCRdb copy retains only in-frame clones and omits some. The sample lists roughly 66,000 clones; roughly nine tenths were seen once. There are 9 residues in the CDR3. The germline gives CDR1 WSHSY, CDR2 SAAADI. The V end was cut by 8 bases, the J end by 9 bases, with 5 bases between. The clonotype originates from a woman aged 40-75 years with stage I lung adenocarcinoma. The material was peripheral blood, obtained before any cancer treatment. The V gene is TRBV10-2, the J gene TRBJ2-1; no clear D. The CDR3 reads CASGSEQFF. The CDR3 bases are TGCGCCAGCGGCAGTGAGCAGTTCTTC.